This T cell receptor beta chain appears in the sequencing data of a study of blood T cell repertoires in COVID-19. Looking at the study overall: Researchers got acute and convalescent COVID-19 samples from the United States, Italy and Spain.

Per the original methods: Amplifying reference gene primers gave estimates of nucleated cell counts. Produced via immunoSEQ multiplex PCR; TCRdb's table is partial and in-frame only. V and J calls and clone size are copied from that table; D and trimming were computed from the DNA. The table has a few hundred thousand clones, approximately 84% seen once. Trimming removed 5 bases at V and 1 base at J, with 11 bases between. The length of the CDR3 is 14 residues. Germline assignment: CDR1 MNHEY and CDR2 SVGAGI. Sequencing was carried out using peripheral blood. This sequence originates from a man aged 45 to 65 with acute or convalescent COVID-19. The chain recombines TRBV6-5 with TRBJ1-1; D is unresolved. CDR3 sequence: CASSPLATNTEAFF. The CDR3, as DNA: TGTGCCAGCAGTCCCCTAGCGACGAACACTGAAGCTTTCTTT.